A few counts support the clone carrying this TCR beta chain. Its antigen is unidentified. These data come from a study of OX40 agonist ivuxolimab in advanced cancers. Study as a whole: The dose-escalation cohort had hepatocellular carcinoma, melanoma, renal cell or head and neck cancer.

CDR1 is MNHEY and CDR2 is SVGAGI in the germline V gene. The CDR3 extends over 15 amino acids. Trimming at V came to 6 bases and at J to 3 bases, leaving 9 bases not matched to a gene. The data were produced by immunoSEQ multiplex PCR, yet TCRdb's version contains in-frame clones alone and is incomplete. The sample carries tens of thousands of clones, more than 70% recorded once. Overall study findings and caveats: At 0.1 to 3.0 mg/kg, clonal expansion of CD4+ and CD8+ blood T cells had occurred by week 6. Mean expanded clone counts were higher in CD8+ than CD4+ T cells.

The material was CD4+ or CD8+ T cells sorted from blood, obtained in a trial of the OX40 agonist ivuxolimab. The sequence came from an adult with an advanced solid tumor such as melanoma, head and neck, liver or kidney cancer. The genes are TRBV6-5 and TRBJ1-1, with 8 bases matching TRBD1. CDR3 in amino acids: CASRTRGQVHTEAFF. Written as DNA, the CDR3 is TGTGCCAGCAGGACCCGGGGACAGGTACACACTGAAGCTTTCTTT.